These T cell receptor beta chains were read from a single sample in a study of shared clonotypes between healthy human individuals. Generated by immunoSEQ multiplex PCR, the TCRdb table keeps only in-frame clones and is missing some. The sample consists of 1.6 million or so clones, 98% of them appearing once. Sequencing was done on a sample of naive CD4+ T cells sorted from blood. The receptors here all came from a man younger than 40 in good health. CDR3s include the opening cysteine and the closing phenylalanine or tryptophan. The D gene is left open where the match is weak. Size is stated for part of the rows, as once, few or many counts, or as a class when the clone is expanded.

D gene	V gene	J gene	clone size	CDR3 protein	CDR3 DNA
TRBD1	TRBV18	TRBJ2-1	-	CASSPGTATSYNEQFF	TGTGCCAGCTCACCAGGGACAGCTACCTCCTACAATGAGCAGTTCTTC
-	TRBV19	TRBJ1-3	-	CASTMVSSGNTIYF	TGTGCCAGTACTATGGTGAGCTCTGGAAACACCATATATTTT
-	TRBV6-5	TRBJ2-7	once	CACSSRVGYEQYF	TGTGCTTGTTCCAGCAGGGTCGGGTACGAGCAGTACTTC
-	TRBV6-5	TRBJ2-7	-	CASSQKGPYEQYF	TGTGCCAGCAGTCAAAAGGGACCCTACGAGCAGTACTTC
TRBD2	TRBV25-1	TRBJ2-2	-	CASRSSGSTGELFF	TGTGCCAGCAGGTCTAGCGGTTCGACCGGGGAGCTGTTTTTT
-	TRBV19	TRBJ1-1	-	CASMRGRGGTEAFF	TGTGCCAGTATGAGGGGCCGGGGCGGGACTGAAGCTTTCTTT
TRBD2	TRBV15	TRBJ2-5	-	CATSRGTSGQETQYF	TGTGCCACCAGCCGCGGGACTAGCGGCCAAGAGACCCAGTACTTC
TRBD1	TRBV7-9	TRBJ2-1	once	CASSVRSGGSYNEQFF	TGTGCCAGCAGCGTCAGGTCAGGGGGATCCTACAATGAGCAGTTCTTC
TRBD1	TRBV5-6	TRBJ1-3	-	CASSLLDRGVDTIYF	TGTGCCAGCAGCTTACTTGACAGGGGAGTTGACACCATATATTTT
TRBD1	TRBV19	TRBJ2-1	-	CASSISWTGNSYNEQFF	TGTGCCAGTAGTATCTCGTGGACAGGCAACTCCTACAATGAGCAGTTCTTC
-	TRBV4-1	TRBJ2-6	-	CASSQDIRPGANVLTF	TGCGCCAGCAGCCAAGATATACGGCCCGGGGCCAACGTCCTGACTTTC
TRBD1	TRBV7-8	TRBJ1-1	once	CASSLVVDRGREAFF	TGTGCCAGCAGCTTAGTTGTAGACAGGGGGCGTGAAGCTTTCTTT
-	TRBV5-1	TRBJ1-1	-	CASSEGLNTEAFF	TGCGCCAGCAGCGAGGGGCTGAACACTGAAGCTTTCTTT
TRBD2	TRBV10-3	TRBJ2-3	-	CAISFTRGTSGRSTDTQYF	TGTGCCATCAGTTTCACGCGAGGGACTAGCGGGAGGTCGACAGATACGCAGTATTTT
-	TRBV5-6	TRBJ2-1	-	CASSLAGQGLEQFF	TGTGCCAGCAGCTTGGCGGGGCAGGGCTTGGAGCAGTTCTTC
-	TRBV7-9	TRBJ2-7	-	CASSPMPGYEQYF	TGTGCCAGCAGCCCCATGCCTGGTTACGAGCAGTACTTC
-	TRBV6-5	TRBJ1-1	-	CASSYKRSTEAFF	TGTGCCAGCAGTTACAAACGGAGCACTGAAGCTTTCTTT
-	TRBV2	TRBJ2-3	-	CASKMADTQYF	TGTGCCAGCAAAATGGCAGATACGCAGTATTTT
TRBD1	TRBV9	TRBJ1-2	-	CASSADTRGPEQINYGYTF	TGTGCCAGCAGCGCAGACACAAGGGGGCCCGAACAAATTAACTATGGCTACACCTTC
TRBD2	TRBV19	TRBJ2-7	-	CASSIEGTSGSYEQYF	TGTGCCAGTAGTATAGAGGGGACTAGCGGCTCCTACGAGCAGTACTTC
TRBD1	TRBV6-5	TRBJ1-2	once	CASGGWGQNYGYTF	TGTGCCAGCGGAGGCTGGGGACAGAACTATGGCTACACCTTC
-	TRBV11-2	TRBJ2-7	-	CASSSTGRVRSYEQYF	TGTGCCAGCAGCTCTACGGGAAGAGTTCGGTCCTACGAGCAGTACTTC
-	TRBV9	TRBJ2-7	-	CASNKRGRESNEQYF	TGTGCCAGCAATAAACGGGGCAGGGAATCTAACGAGCAGTACTTC
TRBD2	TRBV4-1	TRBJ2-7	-	CASSQGLTSGLSYEQYF	TGCGCCAGCAGCCAAGGGTTGACTAGCGGACTATCCTACGAGCAGTACTTC